This T cell receptor beta chain was identified during a study of T-cell memory formation after mild COVID-19. From the 5' RACE reads, TCRdb called clonotypes with MiXCR, one entry per CDR3 protein. The sample lists almost 350,000 distinct CDR3 sequences, 20% to 25% seen once, with 21% in the top ten. With 6 bases removed from V and 3 bases from J, the gap between germline ends came to 18 bases. Germline assignment: CDR1 MGHDK and CDR2 SYGVNS. The CDR3 runs 15 residues. Sequenced material: PBMCs or a T cell subset sorted from them (not recorded which). The chain joins TRBV25-1 to TRBJ2-7; D is unresolved. This sequence was found in a young man who had mild COVID-19 (a few samples of this study predate the infection). Cell type and time point are not known. The CDR3 loop reads CASSSWVESGYEQYF. CDR3 sequence (DNA): TGTGCCAGCAGCTCGTGGGTCGAGAGTGGCTACGAGCAGTACTTC.